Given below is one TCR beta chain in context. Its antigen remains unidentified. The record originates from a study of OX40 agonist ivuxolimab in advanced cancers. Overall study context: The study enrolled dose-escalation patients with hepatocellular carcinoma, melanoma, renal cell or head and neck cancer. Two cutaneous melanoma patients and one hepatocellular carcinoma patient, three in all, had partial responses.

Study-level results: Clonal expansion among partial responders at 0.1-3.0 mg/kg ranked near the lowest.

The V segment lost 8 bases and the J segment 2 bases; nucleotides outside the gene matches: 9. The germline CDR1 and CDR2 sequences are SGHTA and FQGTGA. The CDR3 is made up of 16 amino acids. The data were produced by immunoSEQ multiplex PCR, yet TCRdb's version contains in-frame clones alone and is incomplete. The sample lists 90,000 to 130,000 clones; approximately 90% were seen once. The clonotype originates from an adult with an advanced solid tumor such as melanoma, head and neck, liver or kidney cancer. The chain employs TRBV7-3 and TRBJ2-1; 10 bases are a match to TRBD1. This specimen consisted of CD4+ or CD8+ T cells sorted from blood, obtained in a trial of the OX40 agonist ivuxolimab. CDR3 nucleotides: TGTGCCAGCTCCCTCGGGGACAGGGGACCCTACAATGAGCAGTTCTTC. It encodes CASSLGDRGPYNEQFF. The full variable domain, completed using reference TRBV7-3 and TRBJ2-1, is GAGVSQTPSNKVTEKGKYVELRCDPISGHTALYWYRQSLGQGPEFLIYFQGTGAADDSGLPNDRFFAVRPEGSVSTLKIQRTERGDSAVYLCASSLGDRGPYNEQFFGPGTRLTVL.